Listed here are 5 T cell receptor beta chains from one sample, sequenced in a study of blood T cell repertoires in COVID-19. The repertoire was sequenced with immunoSEQ multiplex PCR; TCRdb's copy has only in-frame clones and lacks some. The sample carries a few hundred thousand clones, 70% to 90% recorded once. Sequencing was done on a sample of peripheral blood. These receptors originate from a woman in her thirties or forties who had recovered from COVID-19.

V usage is TRBV19 and J usage is TRBJ2-7; D unclear. The CDR3 runs to 15 residues. Trimming took off 1 base at V and 9 bases at J, with 19 bases between the two ends. Germline-derived CDR1 and CDR2 are LNHDA and SQIVND (reference sequence). CDR3 bases: TGTGCCAGTAGTATAGCGGGTACGGCGGTCTCGGGGCAGTACTTC. It yields the protein CASSIAGTAVSGQYF.

In DNA form, the CDR3 reads TGTGCCAGCAGCACTCAGGGGGGTTACGGTGAAGCTTTCTTT. Translated, it gives CASSTQGGYGEAFF. The V and J genes are TRBV9 and TRBJ1-1; TRBD1 matches 7 bases. The CDR3 length is 14 residues. Germline V gene lookup returns CDR1 SGDLS and CDR2 YYNGEE. J lost 7 bases, V lost 4 bases, and 10 bases had no gene match. Full variable domain (outside the CDR3, taken from reference TRBV9 and TRBJ1-1): DSGVTQTPKHLITATGQRVTLRCSPRSGDLSVYWYQQSLDQGLQFLIQYYNGEERAKGNILERFSAQQFPDLHSELNLSSLELGDSALYFCASSTQGGYGEAFFGQGTRLTVV.

The chain combines TRBV4-2 with TRBJ2-1; 10 bases are shared with TRBD2. The CDR3 has 16 residues. CDR1 and CDR2 from the germline V gene are LGHNA and YNFKEQ. The J segment lost 7 bases and the V segment lost 0 bases, leaving 6 bases of the junction unmatched. This CDR3 is CASSQEGLAGVNEQFF. For the CDR3, the DNA is TGTGCCAGCAGCCAAGAGGGGCTAGCGGGAGTGAATGAGCAGTTCTTC.

This chain's CDR3 is CASSLDPRGLDYGYTF. The DNA of the CDR3 is TGTGCCAGCAGCTTAGACCCCAGGGGCCTCGACTATGGCTACACCTTC. The chain is built from TRBV7-9 and TRBJ1-2; D may be TRBD1 (6 bases). The CDR3 sequence is 16 residues long. Trimming pared 1 base from V and 3 bases from J, leaving 15 bases between. Looked up from germline, CDR1 is SEHNR and CDR2 is FQNEAQ (reference sequence).

The chain has TRBV6-5 and TRBJ1-2; 9 bases match TRBD1. This CDR3 region has 15 residues. V trimming: 8 bases; J trimming: 4 bases; junction bases outside the gene matches: 11. The V gene's germline CDR1 is MNHEY and CDR2 SVGAGI. The CDR3 DNA follows: TGTGCCAGCCCGCCCGGGACAGGGTCCGGCTATGGCTACACCTTC. This encodes CASPPGTGSGYGYTF.